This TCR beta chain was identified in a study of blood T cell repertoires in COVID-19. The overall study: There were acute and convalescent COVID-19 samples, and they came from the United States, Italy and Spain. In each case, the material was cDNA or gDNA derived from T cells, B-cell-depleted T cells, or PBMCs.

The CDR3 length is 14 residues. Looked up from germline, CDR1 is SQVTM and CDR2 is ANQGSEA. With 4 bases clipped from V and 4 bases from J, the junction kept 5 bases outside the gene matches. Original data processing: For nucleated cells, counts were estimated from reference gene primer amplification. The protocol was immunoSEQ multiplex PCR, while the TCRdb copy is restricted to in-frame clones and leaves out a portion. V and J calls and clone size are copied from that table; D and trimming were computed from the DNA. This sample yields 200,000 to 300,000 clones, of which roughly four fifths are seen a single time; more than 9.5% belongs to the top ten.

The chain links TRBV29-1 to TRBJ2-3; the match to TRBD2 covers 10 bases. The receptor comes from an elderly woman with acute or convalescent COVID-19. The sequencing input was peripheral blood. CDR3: CSVVRAGGPDTQYF. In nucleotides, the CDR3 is TGCAGCGTTGTGCGAGCGGGGGGGCCAGATACGCAGTATTTT.